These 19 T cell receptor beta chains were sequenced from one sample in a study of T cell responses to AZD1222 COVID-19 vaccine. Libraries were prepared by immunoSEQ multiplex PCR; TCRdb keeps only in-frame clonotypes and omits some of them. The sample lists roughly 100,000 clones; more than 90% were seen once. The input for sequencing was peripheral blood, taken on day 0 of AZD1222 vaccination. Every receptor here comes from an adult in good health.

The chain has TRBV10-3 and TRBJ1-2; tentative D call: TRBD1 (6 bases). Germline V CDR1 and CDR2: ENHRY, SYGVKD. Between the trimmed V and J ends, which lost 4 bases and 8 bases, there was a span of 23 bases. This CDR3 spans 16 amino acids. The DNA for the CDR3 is TGTGCCATCAGTGGGAGGGGGACCCTCGGGGAAGGAGGCTACACCTTC. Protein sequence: CAISGRGTLGEGGYTF.

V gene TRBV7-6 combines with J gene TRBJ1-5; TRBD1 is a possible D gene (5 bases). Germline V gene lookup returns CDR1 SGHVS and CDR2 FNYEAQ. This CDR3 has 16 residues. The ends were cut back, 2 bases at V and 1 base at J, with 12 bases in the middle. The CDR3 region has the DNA TGTGCCAGCAGCTTAACGGGGGGTGGAAGCAATCAGCCCCAGCATTTT. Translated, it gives CASSLTGGGSNQPQHF.

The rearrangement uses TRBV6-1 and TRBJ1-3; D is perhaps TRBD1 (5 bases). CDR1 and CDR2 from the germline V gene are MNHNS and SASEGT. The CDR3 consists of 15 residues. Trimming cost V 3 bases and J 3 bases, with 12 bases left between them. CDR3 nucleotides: TGTGCCAGCAGTGACCCCCGGGGGGATGGAAACACCATATATTTT. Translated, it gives CASSDPRGDGNTIYF.

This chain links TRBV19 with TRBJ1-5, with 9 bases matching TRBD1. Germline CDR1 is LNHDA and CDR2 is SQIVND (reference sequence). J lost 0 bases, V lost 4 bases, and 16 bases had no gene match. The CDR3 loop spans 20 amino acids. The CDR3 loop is CASSRLPPGQGTYSNQPQHF. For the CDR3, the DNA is TGTGCCAGTAGTAGGCTCCCTCCGGGACAGGGTACATATAGCAATCAGCCCCAGCATTTT.

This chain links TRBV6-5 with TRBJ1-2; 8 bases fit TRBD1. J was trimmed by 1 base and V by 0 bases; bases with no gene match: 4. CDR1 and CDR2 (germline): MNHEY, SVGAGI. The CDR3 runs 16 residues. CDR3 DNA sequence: TGTGCCAGCAGTTACTCCGGGACAGGCCGTAACTATGGCTACACCTTC. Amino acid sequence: CASSYSGTGRNYGYTF.

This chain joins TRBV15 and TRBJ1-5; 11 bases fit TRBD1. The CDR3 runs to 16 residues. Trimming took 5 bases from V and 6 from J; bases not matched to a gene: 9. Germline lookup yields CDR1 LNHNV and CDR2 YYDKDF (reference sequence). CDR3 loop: CATSGLGTGGSQPQHF. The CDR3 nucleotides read TGTGCCACCAGCGGACTAGGGACAGGGGGAAGTCAGCCCCAGCATTTT.

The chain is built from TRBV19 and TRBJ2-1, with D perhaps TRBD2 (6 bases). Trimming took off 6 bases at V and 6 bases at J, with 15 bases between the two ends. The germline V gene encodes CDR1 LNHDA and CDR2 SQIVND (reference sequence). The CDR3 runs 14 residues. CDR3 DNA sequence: TGTGCCAGTAGGGACCCAGGAGGGCCCAATGAGCAGTTCTTC. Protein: CASRDPGGPNEQFF.

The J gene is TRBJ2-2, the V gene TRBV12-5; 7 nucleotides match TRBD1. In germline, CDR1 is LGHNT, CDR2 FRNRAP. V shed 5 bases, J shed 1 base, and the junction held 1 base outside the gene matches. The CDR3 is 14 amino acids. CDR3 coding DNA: TGTGCTAGTGGTGGGACAGTGAACACCGGGGAGCTGTTTTTT. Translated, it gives CASGGTVNTGELFF.

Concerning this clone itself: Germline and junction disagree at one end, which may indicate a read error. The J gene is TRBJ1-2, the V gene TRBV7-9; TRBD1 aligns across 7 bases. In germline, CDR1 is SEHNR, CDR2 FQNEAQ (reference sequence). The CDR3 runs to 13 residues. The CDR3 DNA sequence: TGTGCCAGCAGATTAGGCAACAGGGGTAGCTACACCTTC. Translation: CASRLGNRGSYTF.

CDR3 coding DNA: TGTGCCAGCAGTTTATTCGGTCAGCCCCAGCATTTT. Translating it yields CASSLFGQPQHF. The chain uses TRBV28 and TRBJ1-5, with D unclear. V lost 1 base and J lost 6, with 4 bases in between. The CDR3 is 12 amino acids. The germline CDR1 and CDR2 sequences are MDHEN and SYDVKM.

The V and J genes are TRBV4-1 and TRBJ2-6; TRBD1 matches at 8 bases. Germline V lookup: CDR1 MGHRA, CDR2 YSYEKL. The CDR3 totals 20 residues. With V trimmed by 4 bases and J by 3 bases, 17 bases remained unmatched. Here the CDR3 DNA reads TGCGCCAGCAGCCGGACCATTGGGGGTCAGGGGGCGCGTGGGGCCAACGTCCTGACTTTC. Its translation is CASSRTIGGQGARGANVLTF.

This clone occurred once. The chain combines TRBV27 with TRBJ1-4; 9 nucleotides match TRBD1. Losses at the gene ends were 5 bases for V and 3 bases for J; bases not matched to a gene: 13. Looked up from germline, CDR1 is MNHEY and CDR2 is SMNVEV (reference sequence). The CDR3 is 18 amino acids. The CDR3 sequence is CASSPTDRGKPSNEKLFF. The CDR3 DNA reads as TGTGCCAGCAGTCCCACGGACAGGGGCAAACCATCTAATGAAAAACTGTTTTTT.

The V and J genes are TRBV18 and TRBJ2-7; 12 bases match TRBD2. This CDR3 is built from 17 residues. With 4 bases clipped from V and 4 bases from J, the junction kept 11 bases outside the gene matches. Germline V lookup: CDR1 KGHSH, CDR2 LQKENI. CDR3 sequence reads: CASSQLASGRASYEQYF. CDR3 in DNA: TGTGCCAGCTCACAGCTGGCTAGCGGGAGGGCGTCGTACGAGCAGTACTTC. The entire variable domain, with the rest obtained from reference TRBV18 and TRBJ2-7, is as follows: NAGVMQNPRHLVRRRGQEARLRCSPMKGHSHVYWYRQLPEEGLKFMVYLQKENIIDESGMPKERFSAEFPKEGPSILRIQQVVRGDSAAYFCASSQLASGRASYEQYFGPGTRLTVT.

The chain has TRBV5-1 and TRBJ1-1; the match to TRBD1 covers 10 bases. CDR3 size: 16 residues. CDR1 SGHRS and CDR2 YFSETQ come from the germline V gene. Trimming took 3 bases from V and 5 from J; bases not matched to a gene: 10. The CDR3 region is CASSSPDRGQGTEAFF. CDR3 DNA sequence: TGCGCCAGCAGCTCTCCGGATCGGGGACAGGGGACTGAAGCTTTCTTT.

The CDR3, as DNA: TGTGCCAGCAGCTCCGGACAGGGGAGGAGTTCACCCCTCCACTTT. Its translation: CASSSGQGRSSPLHF. V gene TRBV7-2 combines with J gene TRBJ1-6, with 9 bases that match TRBD1. CDR3 length equals 15 residues. Germline V gene data show CDR1 as SGHTA and CDR2 as FQGNSA. V lost 4 bases, J lost 9 bases, and 7 bases stayed unmatched. The variable domain in full, completed from reference TRBV7-2 and TRBJ1-6, reads GAGVSQSPSNKVTEKGKDVELRCDPISGHTALYWYRQSLGQGLEFLIYFQGNSAPDKSGLPSDRFSAERTGGSVSTLTIQRTQQEDSAVYLCASSSGQGRSSPLHFGNGTRLTVT.

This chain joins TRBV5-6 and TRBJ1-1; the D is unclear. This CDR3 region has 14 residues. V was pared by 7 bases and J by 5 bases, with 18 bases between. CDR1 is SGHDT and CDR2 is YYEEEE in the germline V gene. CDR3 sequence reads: CASQSLRWETEAFF. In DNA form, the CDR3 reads TGTGCCAGCCAAAGCTTGCGGTGGGAGACTGAAGCTTTCTTT.

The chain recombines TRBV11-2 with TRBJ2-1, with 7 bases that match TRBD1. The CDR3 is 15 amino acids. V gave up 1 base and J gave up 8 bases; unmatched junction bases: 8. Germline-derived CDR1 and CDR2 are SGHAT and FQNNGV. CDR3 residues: CASSLARDRVDEQFF. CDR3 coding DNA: TGTGCCAGCAGCTTAGCCCGCGACAGGGTCGATGAGCAGTTCTTC.

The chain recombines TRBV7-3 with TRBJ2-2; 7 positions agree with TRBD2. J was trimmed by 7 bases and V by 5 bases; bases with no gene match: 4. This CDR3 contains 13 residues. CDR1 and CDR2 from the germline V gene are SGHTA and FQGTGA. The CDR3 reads CASSVQRGGELFF. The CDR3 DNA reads TGTGCCAGCAGCGTACAGCGGGGCGGGGAGCTGTTTTTT.

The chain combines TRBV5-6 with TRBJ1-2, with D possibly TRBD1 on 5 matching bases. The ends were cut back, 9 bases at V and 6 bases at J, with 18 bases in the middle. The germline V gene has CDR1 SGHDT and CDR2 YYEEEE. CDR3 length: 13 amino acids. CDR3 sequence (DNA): TGTGCCACCAACCAGTACGGGACGCATGGCTACACCTTC. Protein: CATNQYGTHGYTF.